The rows below give T cell receptor beta chains drawn from one sample of a study of blood T cell repertoires in COVID-19. Profiled with immunoSEQ multiplex PCR; TCRdb holds only in-frame clones, not every one. The sample shows around 280,000 clones, nearly 90% of them seen only once. Sequences were obtained from PBMCs or T cells enriched from blood (not recorded which). The receptors were sampled from a young woman with acute COVID-19. Both conserved end residues are part of each CDR3. The order of the fields is J gene, V gene, CDR3 protein.

J: TRBJ2-2; V: TRBV29-1; CDR3: CSAWGFGGLPTGELFF
J: TRBJ2-1; V: TRBV11-2; CDR3: CASSLIRGKYNEQFF
J: TRBJ2-1; V: TRBV19; CDR3: CASSKPGQGAVYEQFF
J: TRBJ1-6; V: TRBV5-1; CDR3: CASSLGTGNSPLHF
J: TRBJ2-7; V: TRBV10-2; CDR3: CAIQAAGFVAGQFMRSYEQYF
J: TRBJ2-1; V: TRBV11-3; CDR3: CASSLTGLGYNEQFF
J: TRBJ2-5; V: TRBV28; CDR3: CASSLSEPGQGKETQYF
J: TRBJ2-2; V: TRBV11-2; CDR3: CASSLGGLELFF
J: TRBJ1-2; V: TRBV27; CDR3: CASRGAGQGGNYGYTF
J: TRBJ2-1; V: TRBV6-2/TRBV6-3; CDR3: CASSSSGRSYNEQFF
J: TRBJ1-1; V: TRBV5-8; CDR3: CASDPGRGSGTEAFF
J: TRBJ2-1; V: TRBV11-2; CDR3: CASSTVTGSSYNEQFF
J: TRBJ2-3; V: TRBV18; CDR3: CASSPTGGGDTQYF
J: TRBJ2-2; V: TRBV29-1; CDR3: CSVAGQYGAGELFF
J: TRBJ2-7; V: TRBV9; CDR3: CASSTGQGPYEQYF
J: TRBJ1-3; V: TRBV15; CDR3: CATSGASGNTIYF
J: TRBJ2-7; V: TRBV11-2; CDR3: CASSSSFRTTTYEQYF
J: TRBJ2-3; V: TRBV27; CDR3: CAITAGGPTDTQYF
J: TRBJ1-2; V: TRBV3-1/TRBV3-2; CDR3: CASSFGQGANYGYTF
J: TRBJ2-1; V: TRBV6-6; CDR3: CASSYLPSGSGNEQFF
J: TRBJ2-7; V: TRBV7-7; CDR3: CASSLRWRPGDHEQYF
J: TRBJ1-2; V: TRBV19; CDR3: CASSMVRGPNYGYTF